The 16 T cell receptor beta chains below come from one sample, sequenced in a study of T-cell memory formation after mild COVID-19. One entry per CDR3 protein, called by TCRdb with MiXCR from the 5' RACE reads. The sample shows about 430,000 distinct CDR3 sequences, around 24% of them seen only once. Input material: PBMCs or a T cell subset sorted from them (not recorded which). These receptors originate from an adult woman who had mild COVID-19 (a few samples of this study predate the infection). Cell type and time point are not known.

This clonotype has just one count. The V and J genes are TRBV27 and TRBJ2-5; perhaps TRBD2 as D (5 bases). V was cut by 4 bases and J by 0 bases, with 21 bases left in between. The germline CDR1 and CDR2 sequences are MNHEY and SMNVEV (reference sequence). This CDR3 is built from 18 residues. CDR3 in amino acids: CASSSGVRRTAYQETQYF. Here the CDR3 DNA reads TGTGCCAGCAGTTCAGGTGTGCGGAGGACCGCGTACCAAGAGACCCAGTACTTC.

This clonotype was seen repeatedly, ten times or more. V gene TRBV5-5 combines with J gene TRBJ2-1, with 7 bases that match TRBD2. Germline assignment: CDR1 SGHKS and CDR2 YYEKEE (reference sequence). With 1 base clipped from V and 0 bases from J, the junction kept 7 bases outside the gene matches. There are 17 residues in the CDR3. The CDR3 here is CASSLLGGDSSYNEQFF. The CDR3 nucleotides are TGTGCCAGCAGCTTGTTGGGAGGGGACTCCTCCTACAATGAGCAGTTCTTC.

The V gene is TRBV12-3 or TRBV12-4, the J gene TRBJ2-6; TRBD1 might be the D (5 bases). Between the trimmed V and J ends, which lost 3 bases and 0 bases, there was a span of 15 bases. This CDR3 has 18 amino acids. CDR3 coding DNA: TGTGCCAGCAGTTTTGGGGCGACCTTCTTCTCTGGGGCCAACGTCCTGACTTTC. It specifies CASSFGATFFSGANVLTF.

J is TRBJ1-5 and V is TRBV12-3 or TRBV12-4; 10 bases align to TRBD1. This CDR3 comprises 18 residues. Trimming cost V 4 bases and J 1 base; bases outside gene matches: 10. The CDR3 loop reads CASSSRTGGSGSNQPQHF. The CDR3 DNA reads TGTGCCAGCAGTTCAAGGACAGGGGGTAGTGGGAGCAATCAGCCCCAGCATTTT.

The gene calls are TRBV5-1 and TRBJ2-3; 7 nucleotides line up with TRBD2. Germline V gene data show CDR1 as SGHRS and CDR2 as YFSETQ. The V gene end was trimmed by 2 bases and the J gene end by 2 bases; junction bases not matched to a gene: 5. This CDR3 has 15 amino acids. The CDR3 bases are TGCGCCAGCAGCTTTATAGCGGGTCTCACAGATACGCAGTATTTT. Protein product: CASSFIAGLTDTQYF.

Ten or more counts support this clonotype. The chain is built from TRBV27 and TRBJ1-2, with D uncertain. The V gene's germline CDR1 is MNHEY and CDR2 SMNVEV (reference sequence). The CDR3 runs to 13 residues. V dropped 0 bases and J dropped 5 bases, with 7 bases sitting between them. CDR3 DNA: TGTGCCAGCAGTTTATCAGGGCTATATGGCTACACCTTC. This translates into CASSLSGLYGYTF.

This clonotype was counted between two and nine times. V and J are TRBV4-1 and TRBJ1-2, with D perhaps TRBD1 (5 bases). The CDR3 covers 15 residues. The V gene's germline CDR1 is MGHRA and CDR2 YSYEKL. V lost 3 bases, J lost 1 base, and 12 bases lay in between. CDR3 amino acids: CASSHRDASNYGYTF. CDR3 nucleotide sequence: TGCGCCAGCAGCCACAGGGATGCGAGTAACTATGGCTACACCTTC.

The V gene is TRBV2, the J gene TRBJ1-2; weak D call: TRBD1 (5 bases). Germline loops: CDR1 SNHLY, CDR2 FYNNEI. Deletions cut 6 bases from V and 6 bases from J, with 8 bases between. This CDR3 has 11 amino acids. The CDR3 here is CASRLGDGYTF. The CDR3 DNA sequence: TGTGCCAGCAGGCTAGGGGATGGCTACACCTTC. Together with reference TRBV2 and TRBJ1-2, the CDR3 gives the full variable domain: EPEVTQTPSHQVTQMGQEVILRCVPISNHLYFYWYRQILGQKVEFLVSFYNNEISEKSEIFDDQFSVERPDGSNFTLKIRSTKLEDSAMYFCASRLGDGYTFGSGTRLTVV.

This sequence joins TRBV7-9 and TRBJ2-5, with D perhaps matching TRBD2 (5 bases). The CDR3 consists of 15 residues. Germline V gene data show CDR1 as SEHNR and CDR2 as FQNEAQ (reference sequence). Trimming cost V 0 bases and J 5 bases, with 13 bases left between them. The CDR3 region has the DNA TGTGCCAGCAGCTTAGCGGAGATTAGAGGGGAGACCCAGTACTTC. It yields the protein CASSLAEIRGETQYF.

This clonotype was observed a handful of times. The V call is TRBV6-5, the J call TRBJ2-1, with 7 positions matching TRBD1. CDR3 length: 13 residues. CDR1 and CDR2 from the germline V gene are MNHEY and SVGAGI. V gave up 6 bases and J gave up 5 bases; unmatched junction bases: 4. CDR3 sequence: CASRPQGHNEQFF. In nucleotides, the CDR3 is TGTGCCAGCAGACCACAGGGGCACAATGAGCAGTTCTTC.

In its sample, this clonotype was seen a few times. The chain joins TRBV7-6 to TRBJ2-6; D perhaps matches TRBD1 (5 bases). The CDR3 totals 16 residues. Germline V gene data show CDR1 as SGHVS and CDR2 as FNYEAQ. Between the trimmed V and J ends, which lost 5 bases and 1 base, there was a span of 12 bases. The CDR3 region has the DNA TGTGCCAGCAGCCCATTTGCAGGGTCTGGGGCCAACGTCCTGACTTTC. The encoded protein is CASSPFAGSGANVLTF.

This clonotype has just a few counts. The V call is TRBV7-3, the J call TRBJ2-3; D remains unclear. This CDR3 contains 14 residues. V lost 2 bases and J 6 bases, leaving 12 bases between the germline ends. Per germline, CDR1 SGHTA and CDR2 FQGTGA. Written as DNA, the CDR3 is TGTGCCAGCAGCTTAGTTTCTGTTTCGGATACGCAGTATTTT. It yields the protein CASSLVSVSDTQYF.

The V and J genes are TRBV7-9 and TRBJ2-5; maybe TRBD1 (6 bases). CDR1 and CDR2 (germline): SEHNR, FQNEAQ (reference sequence). The CDR3 is 14 residues long. The V end was cut by 4 bases, the J end by 5 bases, with 14 bases between. The CDR3 spells CASSSTGTGETQYF. DNA for the CDR3: TGTGCCAGCAGCTCGACTGGTACAGGGGAGACCCAGTACTTC.

The chain carries TRBV20-1 and TRBJ2-7; D gene unclear. Germline V gene data show CDR1 as DFQATT and CDR2 as SNEGSKA (reference sequence). The CDR3 runs to 14 residues. The V end was cut by 0 bases, the J end by 2 bases, with 11 bases between. The CDR3 bases are TGCAGTGCTAGAGATCGGGTCAGAACCTACGAGCAGTACTTC. Its protein is CSARDRVRTYEQYF.

This chain links TRBV6-5 with TRBJ2-7; tentatively, D is TRBD1 (5 bases). The CDR3 is 11 residues long. V was shortened by 5 bases and J by 6 bases, with 8 bases between the two germline ends. The V gene's germline CDR1 is MNHEY and CDR2 SVGAGI. CDR3 DNA sequence: TGTGCCAGCAGTAACCAGGGCGAGCAGTACTTC. Translating it yields CASSNQGEQYF.

The rearrangement uses TRBV6-5 and TRBJ2-1; perhaps D is TRBD1 or TRBD2 (5 bases each). This CDR3 comprises 13 residues. The V gene lost 6 bases and the J gene lost 10 bases, with 16 bases spanning the gap. Germline CDR1 is MNHEY and CDR2 is SVGAGI. This CDR3 is CASRPGKWGEQFF. Here the CDR3 DNA reads TGTGCCAGCAGGCCAGGGAAGTGGGGGGAGCAGTTCTTC.